This record covers a single T cell receptor (beta chain). Its cognate antigen is unknown. These data are taken from a study of graft-versus-host responses after intestinal transplantation. Regarding the study as a whole: Peak circulating GvH clone levels tracked with early post-transplant HvG declines. Allografts carried high graft-versus-host to host-versus-graft clonal ratios in patients having graft-donor T cell macrochimerism.

The germline V and J ends were trimmed by 6 bases and 14 bases, with 16 bases remaining between them. The germline V gene has CDR1 MNHEY and CDR2 SVGAGI. The CDR3 totals 12 residues. The repertoire was sequenced with immunoSEQ multiplex PCR; TCRdb's copy has only in-frame clones and lacks some. The sample records roughly 90,000 clones, around nine tenths being singletons. The sample was unstimulated CD8+ T cells sorted from spleen or lymph node cells, taken before intestinal transplant. This TCR was sampled from a human donor who received an intestinal transplant. The chain has TRBV6-5 and TRBJ2-2, with D hard to call. The DNA of the CDR3 is TGTGCCAGCAGGGCATCTAAACCGGGTCTGTTTTTT. Its translation is CASRASKPGLFF.